This T cell receptor (beta chain) was obtained from a study of blood T cell repertoires in COVID-19. The wider study: PBMCs, B-cell-depleted T cells, or T cells were the source of the cDNA or gDNA that made up the material.

CDR3 length equals 13 residues. Germline CDR1 reads SGHDT; CDR2 reads YYEEEE. The J segment lost 7 bases and the V segment lost 2 bases, leaving 4 bases of the junction unmatched. The method was immunoSEQ multiplex PCR; TCRdb's version includes in-frame clones alone and lacks a portion of them. The table shows approximately 77,000 clones, with 80% occurring only once. This clone was counted once. This rearrangement joins TRBV5-6 to TRBJ2-5, with TRBD2 identical over 8 bases. This clonotype was obtained from a woman in her 70s with acute or convalescent COVID-19. The specimen sequenced was peripheral blood. The CDR3 coding sequence is TGTGCCAGCAGCTTCAGACGGGGGGGGACCCAGTACTTC. Translated: CASSFRRGGTQYF.